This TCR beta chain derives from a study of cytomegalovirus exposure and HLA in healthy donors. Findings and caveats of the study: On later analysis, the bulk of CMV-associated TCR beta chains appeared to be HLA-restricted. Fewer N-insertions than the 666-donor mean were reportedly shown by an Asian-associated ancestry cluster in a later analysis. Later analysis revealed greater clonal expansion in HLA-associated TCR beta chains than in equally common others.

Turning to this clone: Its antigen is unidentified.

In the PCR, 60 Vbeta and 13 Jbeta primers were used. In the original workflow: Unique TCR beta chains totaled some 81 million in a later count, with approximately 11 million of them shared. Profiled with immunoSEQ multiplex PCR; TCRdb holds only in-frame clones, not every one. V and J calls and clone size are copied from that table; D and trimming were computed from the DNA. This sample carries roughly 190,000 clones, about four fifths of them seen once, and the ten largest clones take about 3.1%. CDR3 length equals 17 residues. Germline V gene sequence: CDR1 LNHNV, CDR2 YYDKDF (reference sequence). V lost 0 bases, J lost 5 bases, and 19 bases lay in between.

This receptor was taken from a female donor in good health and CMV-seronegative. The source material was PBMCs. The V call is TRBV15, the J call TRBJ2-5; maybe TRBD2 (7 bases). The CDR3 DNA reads TGTGCCACCAGCAGAGATGCCCCGGGGGCAGCGGGGGAGACCCAGTACTTC. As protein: CATSRDAPGAAGETQYF.